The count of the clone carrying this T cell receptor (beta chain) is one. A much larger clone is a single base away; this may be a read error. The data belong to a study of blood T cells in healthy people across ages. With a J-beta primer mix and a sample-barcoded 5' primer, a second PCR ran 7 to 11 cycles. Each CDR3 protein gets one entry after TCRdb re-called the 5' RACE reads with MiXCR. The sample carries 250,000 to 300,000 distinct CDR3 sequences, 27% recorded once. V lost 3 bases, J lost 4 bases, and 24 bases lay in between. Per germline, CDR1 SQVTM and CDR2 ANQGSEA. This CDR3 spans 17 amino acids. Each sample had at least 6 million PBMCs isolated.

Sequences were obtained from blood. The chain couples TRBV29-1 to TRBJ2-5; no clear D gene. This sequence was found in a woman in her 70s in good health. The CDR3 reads CSVDGGEEFRLGETQYF. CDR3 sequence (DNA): TGCAGCGTTGACGGCGGTGAGGAATTTCGACTCGGAGAGACCCAGTACTTC.